Following are 7 T cell receptor beta chains from one sample sequenced in a study of CD8+CD57+ T cells in acquired aplastic anemia. Both TCR beta VDJ combination and CDR3 sequence profiling were carried out. Genomic DNA was the template for this profiling. Each CDR3 protein is one row after TCRdb ran MiXCR on the reads. The repertoire holds just over 400,000 distinct CDR3 sequences, with about two thirds as singletons. The sample consisted of sorted CD4+, CD8+, or CD8+CD57+ T cells (not recorded which) from PBMCs. All receptors come from a human donor in good health, serving as a control.

As for this clonotype: A much larger clone lies a single base off, so this may be a read error. V is TRBV6-5 and J is TRBJ1-2, with TRBD1 identical over 7 bases. There are 15 residues in the CDR3. CDR1 and CDR2 from the germline V gene are MNHEY and SVGAGI. The CDR3 loop is CAGSYGQEINYGYTF. Here the CDR3 DNA reads TGTGCCGGCAGTTACGGACAGGAGATTAACTATGGCTACACCTTC.

Remarks on this clonotype: With a much larger clone just one base away, this may be a read error. The CDR3 does not end in the conserved phenylalanine or tryptophan, so this is likely a read error. The chain uses TRBV6-4 and TRBJ1-1, with TRBD1 identical over 7 bases. Germline CDR1 MRHNA, CDR2 SNTAGT. V dropped 5 bases and J dropped 6; count of bases not matched to a gene: 9. The CDR3 totals 14 residues. CDR3 nucleotide sequence: TGTGCCAGCAGTAAAACCCAGGGGGTCCCTGAAGCTTTCCTT. Amino acid sequence: CASSKTQGVPEAFL.

V is TRBV5-1 and J is TRBJ2-5, with TRBD1 matching over 9 bases. The junction had 10 bases not matched to a gene; V was cut back by 2 bases and J by 2 bases. Germline CDR1 reads SGHRS; CDR2 reads YFSETQ. The CDR3 length is 17 residues. The CDR3 coding sequence is TGCGCCAGCAGCTTTGAACGGGACAGGGCGTCACAAGAGACCCAGTACTTC. Protein product: CASSFERDRASQETQYF.

Points on this clonotype: At one boundary the junction diverges from the germline segment, which might be a read error. V gene TRBV7-2 combines with J gene TRBJ2-2, with D uncertain. The CDR3 totals 13 residues. Germline V lookup: CDR1 SGHTA, CDR2 FQGNSA. CDR3 loop: CASSFATETEVLF. CDR3 nucleotide sequence: TGTGCCAGCAGCTTTGCGACCGAAACCGAGGTGCTTTTC.

This chain connects TRBV7-2 to TRBJ1-1, with D possibly matching TRBD1 (5 bases). Trimming left V 1 base short and J 1 base short, with 10 bases between. Germline V gives CDR1 SGHTA, CDR2 FQGNSA. The CDR3 has 15 amino acids. The chain's CDR3 is CASSLELGTNTEAFF. CDR3 nucleotide sequence: TGTGCCAGCAGCTTAGAGCTAGGGACGAACACTGAAGCTTTCTTT.

The rearrangement uses TRBV7-2 and TRBJ2-7, with D perhaps being TRBD1 or TRBD2 (5 bases each). Germline-derived CDR1 and CDR2 are SGHTA and FQGNSA. V shed 6 bases and J shed 7 bases, with 16 bases lying between them. This CDR3 comprises 13 residues. The CDR3 protein is CASSWDGMEEQYF. CDR3 nucleotide sequence: TGTGCCAGCAGTTGGGACGGCATGGAGGAGCAGTACTTC.

The rearrangement uses TRBV15 and TRBJ1-1, with D uncertain. This CDR3 is built from 15 residues. CDR1 is LNHNV and CDR2 is YYDKDF in the germline V gene (reference sequence). The V gene lost 0 bases and the J gene lost 1 base, with 9 bases spanning the gap. Written as DNA, the CDR3 is TGTGCCACCAGCAGAGATCGGCACGAGAACACTGAAGCTTTCTTT. Translation gives CATSRDRHENTEAFF.